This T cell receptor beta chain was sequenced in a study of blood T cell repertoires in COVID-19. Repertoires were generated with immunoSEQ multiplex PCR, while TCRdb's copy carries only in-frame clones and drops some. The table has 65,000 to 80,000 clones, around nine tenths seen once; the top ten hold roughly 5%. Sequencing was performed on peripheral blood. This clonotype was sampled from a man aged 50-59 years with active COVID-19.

This chain's CDR3 is CASSEPLRPSKTDTQYF. CDR3 nucleotide sequence: TGTGCCAGCAGCGAACCCCTGAGGCCTTCTAAGACAGATACGCAGTATTTT. The gene calls are TRBV9 and TRBJ2-3; no clear D gene. The CDR3 has 17 residues. Per the germline V gene, CDR1 is SGDLS and CDR2 is YYNGEE. V was cut by 3 bases and J by 3 bases, with 20 bases left in between.